The 13 T cell receptor beta chains reported below all come from one sample, sequenced in a study of blood T cell repertoires in COVID-19. TCRdb's copy holds only in-frame clones and misses some; the assay was immunoSEQ multiplex PCR. This sample has some 80,000 clones; around 87% occur once, and the top ten carry around 7.8%. Input material: peripheral blood. The receptors come from a man older than 75 with active or convalescent COVID-19.

The chain combines TRBV27 with TRBJ1-2, with 9 bases identical to TRBD1. Germline V gene sequence: CDR1 MNHEY, CDR2 SMNVEV (reference sequence). J gave up 5 bases and V 6 bases, and 13 bases lay outside the gene matches. This CDR3 is 16 amino acids long. CDR3 in DNA: TGTGCCAGCAGAACCCCAGGGACAGGGAGGTCATATGGCTACACCTTC. Protein sequence: CASRTPGTGRSYGYTF.

The J gene is TRBJ1-3, the V gene TRBV25-1; possible D gene TRBD1, 5 bases. Germline V lookup: CDR1 MGHDK, CDR2 SYGVNS. The CDR3 length is 15 residues. Trimming took off 3 bases at V and 2 bases at J, with 11 bases between the two ends. The CDR3 is CASSDRGHAGNTIYF. In DNA, the CDR3 is TGTGCCAGCAGTGACCGAGGACACGCTGGAAACACCATATATTTT.

This chain uses TRBV3-1 (or the pseudogene TRBV3-2) with TRBJ1-6; a possible D gene is TRBD1 (5 bases). The CDR3 extends over 14 amino acids. V was shortened by 2 bases and J by 10 bases, with 12 bases between the two germline ends. Germline V CDR1 and CDR2: LGHDT, YNNKEL (reference sequence). In nucleotides, the CDR3 is TGTGCCAGCAGCCAAACCCAGGGTAACTCACCCCTCCACTTT. This gives the protein CASSQTQGNSPLHF.

The chain couples TRBV7-9 to TRBJ1-5; a weak D match, TRBD1 (5 bases). Germline CDR1 reads SEHNR; CDR2 reads FQNEAQ (reference sequence). The CDR3 runs to 16 residues. V lost 0 bases, J lost 6 bases, and 15 bases lay in between. The CDR3: CASSLADRGFGQPQHF. CDR3 DNA: TGTGCCAGCAGCTTAGCTGATCGGGGGTTCGGTCAGCCCCAGCATTTT.

The CDR3 sequence: CASSPPAGGTRGNEQFF. The DNA for the CDR3 is TGTGCCAGCAGCCCCCCAGCGGGAGGAACGCGGGGTAATGAGCAGTTCTTC. V is TRBV3-1 (or the pseudogene TRBV3-2) and J is TRBJ2-1, with 9 bases matching TRBD2. From germline, CDR1 is LGHDT and CDR2 YNNKEL (reference sequence). V was clipped by 4 bases and J by 7 bases; unmatched bases: 14. The CDR3 loop spans 17 amino acids.

The CDR3 loop is CASSSGLAGEQFF. CDR3 nucleotide sequence: TGTGCCAGCAGCTCCGGACTAGCGGGAGAGCAGTTCTTC. J is TRBJ2-1 and V is TRBV7-8; 12 bases are shared with TRBD2. Germline values: CDR1 SGHVS, CDR2 FQNEAQ. V shed 4 bases and J 10 bases; nucleotides not matched to a gene: 2. There are 13 residues in the CDR3.

The chain employs TRBV24-1 and TRBJ1-5; TRBD1 matches 9 bases. The CDR3 is 15 amino acids. Germline CDR1 KGHDR, CDR2 SFDVKD. The ends lost 4 bases at V and 5 bases at J; junction bases unmatched: 5. For the CDR3, the DNA is TGTGCCACCAGTGAGTCCGGGACAGGGTATCAGCCCCAGCATTTT. Its protein is CATSESGTGYQPQHF.

This chain connects TRBV6-2 or TRBV6-3 to TRBJ2-7, with D perhaps TRBD2 (6 bases). Germline lookup yields CDR1 MNHEY and CDR2 SVGEGT. This CDR3 comprises 13 residues. The CDR3 DNA follows: TGTGCCAGCAGTCGATCGCTTTTGCGGGATCTACACGTC. This encodes CASSRSLLRDLHV.

This chain joins TRBV11-2 and TRBJ1-1, with D uncertain. Trimming left V 1 base short and J 1 base short, with 16 bases between. The CDR3 has 17 amino acids. Germline V gene sequence: CDR1 SGHAT, CDR2 FQNNGV. This CDR3 reads CASSLVGPGFGNTEAFF. The DNA of the CDR3 is TGTGCCAGCAGCTTAGTGGGCCCGGGATTCGGGAACACTGAAGCTTTCTTT.

The genes are TRBV6-5 and TRBJ1-1, with 8 bases lining up with TRBD1. V shed 7 bases, J shed 5 bases, and the junction held 9 bases outside the gene matches. The CDR3 spans 14 residues. CDR1 and CDR2 from the germline V gene are MNHEY and SVGAGI. The CDR3 reads CASNPQGGWTEAFF. CDR3 nucleotide sequence: TGTGCCAGCAACCCACAGGGGGGATGGACTGAAGCTTTCTTT.

This chain connects TRBV7-9 to TRBJ2-5, with 8 bases matching TRBD1. V shed 5 bases, J shed 1 base, and the junction held 3 bases outside the gene matches. CDR1 and CDR2 from the germline V gene are SEHNR and FQNEAQ (reference sequence). CDR3 size: 14 residues. The CDR3, as DNA: TGTGCCAGCAGCCACGGACAGGGCCAAGAGACCCAGTACTTC. Protein: CASSHGQGQETQYF.

The CDR3 DNA reads as TGTGCCAGCAGTGAAGGCGGGTCTAATGAAAAACTGTTTTTT. As protein: CASSEGGSNEKLFF. The chain combines TRBV6-1 with TRBJ1-4; unclear D gene. CDR3 length: 14 residues. CDR1 and CDR2 (germline): MNHNS, SASEGT. V was trimmed by 1 base and J by 3 bases, leaving 6 bases between them.

The chain uses TRBV19 and TRBJ1-1; D is uncertain. The CDR3 has 12 residues. The V end was cut by 6 bases, the J end by 2 bases, with 7 bases between. Per germline, CDR1 LNHDA and CDR2 SQIVND (reference sequence). CDR3 nucleotides: TGTGCCAGTAGACACCGAAACACTGAAGCTTTCTTT. Amino acids: CASRHRNTEAFF.